Shown below are 32 T cell receptor beta chains from a single sample sequenced in a study of PD-L1 blockade in urothelial cancer. Only in-frame clones appear in the TCRdb table, and some are missing; sequencing was by immunoSEQ multiplex PCR. The data show around 51,000 clones, about 86% seen once. The source material was PBMCs, sampled around atezolizumab (anti-PD-L1) treatment. Source of these receptors: a man aged 55-75 years with urothelial cancer.

In this sample, this clone turned up a few times. The J gene is TRBJ2-7, the V gene TRBV30; D perhaps matches TRBD1 (5 bases). The CDR3 has 11 amino acids. In germline, CDR1 is GTSNPN, CDR2 SVGIG (reference sequence). V shed 4 bases and J shed 3 bases, with 7 bases lying between them. The CDR3 DNA reads TGTGCCTGGATCACAGGCTACGAGCAGTACTTC. Amino acid sequence: CAWITGYEQYF. The variable domain in full, with the rest retrieved from reference TRBV30 and TRBJ2-7, is SQTIHQWPATLVQPVGSPLSLECTVEGTSNPNLYWYRQAAGRGLQLLFYSVGIGQISSEVPQNLSASRPQDRQFILSSKKLLLSDSGFYLCAWITGYEQYFGPGTRLTVT.

This chain joins TRBV5-1 and TRBJ2-3; 11 bases match TRBD2. CDR3 size: 16 residues. The V and J ends lost 4 bases and 1 base, in that order; junction bases with no gene match: 5. CDR1 and CDR2 (germline): SGHRS, YFSETQ. CDR3: CASSRVLAGGTDTQYF. The CDR3 DNA reads as TGCGCCAGCAGCCGCGTACTAGCGGGGGGCACAGATACGCAGTATTTT.

The genes are TRBV18 and TRBJ1-1, with a weak D call TRBD1 (6 bases). Trimming stripped 0 bases from V and 0 bases from J, with 14 bases between. The CDR3 length is 17 residues. CDR1 is KGHSH and CDR2 is LQKENI in the germline V gene. The DNA of the CDR3 is TGTGCCAGCTCACCACCGAACAGGGTAAGGGTGAACACTGAAGCTTTCTTT. As protein: CASSPPNRVRVNTEAFF.

The CDR3 DNA reads as TGTGCCAGCAGCTTTGAGGGTGAGGACATTCAGTACTTC. Protein sequence: CASSFEGEDIQYF. The chain joins TRBV11-3 to TRBJ2-4; the D gene is possibly TRBD2 (5 bases). This CDR3 region has 13 residues. The V gene lost 3 bases and the J gene lost 8 bases, with 11 bases spanning the gap. CDR1 is SGHNT, CDR2 YENEEA, per germline.

In its sample, this clone was seen a few times. This sequence joins TRBV7-9 and TRBJ2-7, with 7 bases aligning to TRBD1. Germline V gives CDR1 SEHNR, CDR2 FQNEAQ (reference sequence). J gave up 4 bases and V 4 bases, and 1 base lay outside the gene matches. This CDR3 comprises 12 residues. The CDR3 here is CASSSTGYEQYF. CDR3 DNA sequence: TGTGCCAGCAGCTCGACAGGGTACGAGCAGTACTTC.

The chain recombines TRBV29-1 with TRBJ1-2, with 7 bases that match TRBD1. Germline CDR1 SQVTM, CDR2 ANQGSEA. With 6 bases clipped from V and 8 bases from J, the junction kept 12 bases outside the gene matches. The CDR3 is made up of 13 amino acids. The CDR3 spells CSVNRLQGDGYTF. CDR3 nucleotides: TGCAGCGTCAACCGCCTGCAGGGGGACGGCTACACCTTC.

The chain joins TRBV5-6 to TRBJ2-3, with a weak D call TRBD2 (5 bases). This CDR3 has 16 amino acids. Trimming left V 3 bases short and J 2 bases short, with 16 bases between. Germline V gene data show CDR1 as SGHDT and CDR2 as YYEEEE. The CDR3 DNA reads as TGTGCCAGCAGCTCCCGCCAACTAGTCCCCACAGATACGCAGTATTTT. Translated: CASSSRQLVPTDTQYF.

The chain is built from TRBV6-1 and TRBJ2-5; no clear D. The germline V gene has CDR1 MNHNS and CDR2 SASEGT. The CDR3 runs to 16 residues. V was pared by 1 base and J by 2 bases, with 14 bases between. DNA of the CDR3: TGTGCCAGCAGTGAAGTGGTGTTCAACACACAAGAGACCCAGTACTTC. Translating gives CASSEVVFNTQETQYF.

The chain combines TRBV27 with TRBJ2-1; 11 nucleotides match TRBD2. CDR3 length equals 17 residues. The J segment lost 0 bases and the V segment lost 9 bases, leaving 10 bases of the junction unmatched. CDR1 is MNHEY, CDR2 SMNVEV, per germline (reference sequence). The DNA for the CDR3 is TGTGCCAGTGTGGGGCTAGCGGGAGGCCACTCCTACAATGAGCAGTTCTTC. Translating gives CASVGLAGGHSYNEQFF.

The chain employs TRBV9 and TRBJ2-7; 10 positions agree with TRBD1. Germline CDR1 is SGDLS and CDR2 is YYNGEE. The CDR3 is 15 amino acids. Trimming at V came to 0 bases and at J to 5 bases, leaving 5 bases not matched to a gene. In DNA, the CDR3 is TGTGCCAGCAGCGTAGACGGGACAGGGGTAGACGAGCAGTACTTC. It codes for CASSVDGTGVDEQYF.

The rearrangement uses TRBV9 and TRBJ1-4; the D gene is possibly TRBD1 (6 bases). CDR3 length equals 14 residues. Trimming stripped 4 bases from V and 5 bases from J, with 12 bases between. Germline V lookup: CDR1 SGDLS, CDR2 YYNGEE. DNA for the CDR3: TGTGCCAGCAGCCTCTCAACAGGGAATGAAAAACTGTTTTTT. Amino acid sequence: CASSLSTGNEKLFF.

V usage is TRBV5-1 and J usage is TRBJ2-2; D is ambiguous. In germline, CDR1 is SGHRS, CDR2 YFSETQ. Trimming pared 2 bases from V and 2 bases from J, leaving 13 bases between. There are 16 residues in the CDR3. CDR3 in DNA: TGCGCCAGCAGCTTTGTGGCATCTTTTAACACCGGGGAGCTGTTTTTT. It encodes CASSFVASFNTGELFF.

The V call is TRBV5-1, the J call TRBJ2-2; 7 bases are a match to TRBD1. The CDR3 loop spans 16 amino acids. Germline V gene data show CDR1 as SGHRS and CDR2 as YFSETQ. V gave up 4 bases and J gave up 6 bases; unmatched junction bases: 12. CDR3 amino acids: CASSVAPLGGAGELFF. The CDR3 DNA reads as TGCGCCAGCAGCGTGGCCCCTTTAGGGGGCGCCGGGGAGCTGTTTTTT.

V gene TRBV28 combines with J gene TRBJ2-1; 7 positions match TRBD1. The junction had 10 bases not matched to a gene; V was cut back by 6 bases and J by 5 bases. The CDR3 runs to 15 residues. Germline lookup yields CDR1 MDHEN and CDR2 SYDVKM. This CDR3 is CASRGPTDRDNEQFF. DNA of the CDR3: TGTGCCAGCAGAGGACCGACCGACAGGGACAATGAGCAGTTCTTC.

J is TRBJ2-3 and V is TRBV29-1; a weak D match, TRBD1 (5 bases). CDR3 size: 12 residues. V was cut by 4 bases and J by 3 bases, with 8 bases left in between. Germline assignment: CDR1 SQVTM and CDR2 ANQGSEA. DNA for the CDR3: TGCAGCGTTGTGCAGGGAACAGATACGCAGTATTTT. This codes for CSVVQGTDTQYF.

The V call is TRBV10-2, the J call TRBJ2-2; 7 bases agree with TRBD2. The V gene end was trimmed by 2 bases and the J gene end by 4 bases; junction bases not matched to a gene: 10. The CDR3 has 17 residues. CDR1 and CDR2 from the germline V gene are WSHSY and SAAADI. The CDR3 region is CASSEPREGSFTGELFF. The CDR3 DNA reads as TGCGCCAGCAGTGAGCCGAGGGAGGGTTCGTTCACCGGGGAGCTGTTTTTT.

This clone has ten or more counts. This rearrangement joins TRBV6-5 to TRBJ2-7; D is ambiguous. In germline, CDR1 is MNHEY, CDR2 SVGAGI. CDR3 size: 11 residues. The V end was cut by 0 bases, the J end by 7 bases, with 4 bases between. This CDR3 reads CASSYSSEQYF. The CDR3 nucleotides are TGTGCCAGCAGTTACTCGAGTGAGCAGTACTTC.

The rearrangement uses TRBV2 and TRBJ1-2; D gene unclear. V was pared by 7 bases and J by 0 bases, with 12 bases between. CDR3 length equals 14 residues. The V gene's germline CDR1 is SNHLY and CDR2 FYNNEI. CDR3 protein: CASTLITTNYGYTF. CDR3 nucleotides: TGTGCCAGCACCCTAATCACGACTAACTATGGCTACACCTTC.

This chain joins TRBV7-6 and TRBJ2-7; 7 bases map to TRBD1. J gave up 5 bases and V 5 bases, and 9 bases lay outside the gene matches. CDR1 is SGHVS, CDR2 FNYEAQ, per germline. This CDR3 is 14 amino acids long. For the CDR3, the DNA is TGTGCCAGCAGCCCCTCGACAGGGTCCCACGAGCAGTACTTC. Translated, it gives CASSPSTGSHEQYF. The whole variable domain, filled in from reference TRBV7-6 and TRBJ2-7, reads GAGVSQSPRYKVTKRGQDVALRCDPISGHVSLYWYRQALGQGPEFLTYFNYEAQQDKSGLPNDRFSAERPEGSISTLTIQRTEQRDSAMYRCASSPSTGSHEQYFGPGTRLTVT.

The chain couples TRBV5-1 to TRBJ2-7; 10 positions agree with TRBD2. The CDR3 length is 17 residues. Germline lookup yields CDR1 SGHRS and CDR2 YFSETQ. The V and J ends lost 4 bases and 1 base, in that order; junction bases with no gene match: 11. Written as DNA, the CDR3 is TGCGCCAGCAGCCCGACCCCCGGGACTAGCGCTTCCTACGAGCAGTACTTC. Translated, it gives CASSPTPGTSASYEQYF. Together with reference TRBV5-1 and TRBJ2-7, the CDR3 gives the full variable domain: KAGVTQTPRYLIKTRGQQVTLSCSPISGHRSVSWYQQTPGQGLQFLFEYFSETQRNKGNFPGRFSGRQFSNSRSEMNVSTLELGDSALYLCASSPTPGTSASYEQYFGPGTRLTVT.

J is TRBJ2-5 and V is TRBV5-8; TRBD2 might be the D (5 bases). The V and J ends lost 0 bases and 5 bases respectively, with 8 bases between them. The CDR3 contains 13 residues. Germline CDR1 reads SGHTS; CDR2 reads YDEGEE. CDR3 bases: TGTGCCAGCAGCTTGGGCGGGCCGGAGACCCAGTACTTC. This sequence encodes CASSLGGPETQYF.

This sequence joins TRBV6-4 and TRBJ2-3; 7 nucleotides align to TRBD1. The CDR3 covers 14 residues. Trimming took 5 bases from V and 6 from J; bases not matched to a gene: 8. The germline V gene encodes CDR1 MRHNA and CDR2 SNTAGT. CDR3 nucleotide sequence: TGTGCCAGCAGTCGTTTCCAGGGGGACGATACGCAGTATTTT. As protein: CASSRFQGDDTQYF.

The V and J genes are TRBV6-4 and TRBJ1-6; weak D call: TRBD1 (6 bases). Germline-derived CDR1 and CDR2 are MRHNA and SNTAGT. The CDR3 is made up of 16 amino acids. V dropped 5 bases and J dropped 1 base, with 12 bases sitting between them. CDR3 residues: CASSQTGLSYNSPLHF. In DNA form, the CDR3 reads TGTGCCAGCAGTCAGACAGGCCTGTCCTATAATTCACCCCTCCACTTT.

This clone showed up just a few times. This chain joins TRBV14 and TRBJ1-1; TRBD1 aligns across 7 bases. This CDR3 has 13 amino acids. The germline gives CDR1 SGHDN, CDR2 FVKESK. The V segment lost 2 bases and the J segment 8 bases; nucleotides outside the gene matches: 5. CDR3 loop: CASSQIRDSEAFF. CDR3 coding DNA: TGTGCCAGCAGCCAAATCCGGGACAGCGAAGCTTTCTTT.

The chain couples TRBV27 to TRBJ2-2; D might be TRBD1 (6 bases). V dropped 7 bases and J dropped 6 bases, with 15 bases sitting between them. The germline gives CDR1 MNHEY, CDR2 SMNVEV (reference sequence). This CDR3 has 14 residues. DNA for the CDR3: TGTGCCAGCACCTTACAGGGCTCCGCCGGGGAGCTGTTTTTT. It codes for CASTLQGSAGELFF.

The rearrangement uses TRBV5-4 and TRBJ1-3, with TRBD1 identical over 9 bases. Germline V CDR1 and CDR2: SGHNT, YYREEE (reference sequence). J gave up 4 bases and V 2 bases, and 4 bases lay outside the gene matches. The CDR3 contains 15 residues. The CDR3 DNA sequence: TGTGCCAGCAGCTTAACCGGGACAGGGGGAAACACCATATATTTT. Protein sequence: CASSLTGTGGNTIYF.

The rearrangement joins TRBV7-3 to TRBJ2-2; 7 bases match TRBD2. Germline CDR1 reads SGHTA; CDR2 reads FQGTGA. This CDR3 has 15 amino acids. J gave up 4 bases and V 4 bases, and 6 bases lay outside the gene matches. Here the CDR3 DNA reads TGTGCCAGCAGCTCCGGGGGAGGGATCACCGGGGAGCTGTTTTTT. It codes for CASSSGGGITGELFF.

The J gene is TRBJ2-3, the V gene TRBV18; D gene unclear. CDR1 and CDR2 from the germline V gene are KGHSH and LQKENI. The ends were cut back, 3 bases at V and 0 bases at J, with 4 bases in the middle. CDR3 length: 13 residues. Here the CDR3 reads CASSPLSTDTQYF. The CDR3 DNA is TGTGCCAGCTCACCCCTTAGCACAGATACGCAGTATTTT.

This chain connects TRBV6-5 to TRBJ2-3; 8 nucleotides line up with TRBD2. V gave up 5 bases and J gave up 4 bases; unmatched junction bases: 8. Germline CDR1 and CDR2: MNHEY and SVGAGI. This CDR3 region has 15 residues. CDR3 loop: CASSTGTRDADTQYF. For the CDR3, the DNA is TGTGCCAGCAGTACCGGGACTAGAGACGCAGATACGCAGTATTTT.

Comments on this clone: The junction and the germline gene differ at one end; a read error may be behind it. The chain carries TRBV29-1 and TRBJ2-5, with D possibly matching TRBD2 (6 bases). CDR3 length: 12 residues. The germline CDR1 and CDR2 sequences are SQVTM and ANQGSEA. The CDR3 bases are TGCGGCGTAGGACTAAACCAAGAGACCCAGTACTTC. Its protein is CGVGLNQETQYF.

The gene calls are TRBV10-3 and TRBJ1-2, with 10 positions matching TRBD1. Unmatched junction bases numbered 5, after V lost 6 bases and J lost 4 bases. This CDR3 has 14 amino acids. Germline V gives CDR1 ENHRY, CDR2 SYGVKD. CDR3 nucleotide sequence: TGTGCCATCAGCGCGGGACAGGGGTTCTATGGCTACACCTTC. Its protein is CAISAGQGFYGYTF.

This chain uses TRBV2 with TRBJ1-4, with D possibly matching TRBD1 (5 bases). This CDR3 region has 15 residues. With 6 bases removed from V and 0 bases from J, the gap between germline ends came to 11 bases. Germline values: CDR1 SNHLY, CDR2 FYNNEI. CDR3 loop: CASRQTDATNEKLFF. CDR3 sequence (DNA): TGTGCCAGCAGGCAGACAGATGCAACTAATGAAAAACTGTTTTTT.